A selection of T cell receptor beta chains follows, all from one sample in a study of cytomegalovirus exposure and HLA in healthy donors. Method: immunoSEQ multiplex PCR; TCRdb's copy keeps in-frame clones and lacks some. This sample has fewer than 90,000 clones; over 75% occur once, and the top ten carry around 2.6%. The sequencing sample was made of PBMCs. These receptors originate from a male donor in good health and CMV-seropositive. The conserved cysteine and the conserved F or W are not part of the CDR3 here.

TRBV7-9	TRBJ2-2	ASVDNTGELF
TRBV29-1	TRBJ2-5	SGTGSEETQY
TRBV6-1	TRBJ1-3	ASSVGAAGLSGNTIY
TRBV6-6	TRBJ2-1	ASSGPHGEQF
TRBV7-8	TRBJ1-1	ASSLDRGEAF
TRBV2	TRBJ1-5	ASRRGNSNQPQH
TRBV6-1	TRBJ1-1	ASSVPIGQAHRSTEAF
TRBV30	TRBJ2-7	AWSVPLTGNYEQY
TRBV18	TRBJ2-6	ASSPRSSGANVLT
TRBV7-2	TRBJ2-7	ASTPLTGVSYEQY
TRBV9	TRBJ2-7	ASSRTSGSYEQY
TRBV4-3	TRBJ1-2	ASSRDRVGNYGYT
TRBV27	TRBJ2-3	ASRGRVRRTDTQY
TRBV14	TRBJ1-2	ASSRWDKENYGYT
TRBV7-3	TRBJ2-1	ASSQQGSPYNEQF
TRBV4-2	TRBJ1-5	ASSPEQGTRGNQPQH
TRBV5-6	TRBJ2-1	ASSFVLAGNNEQF
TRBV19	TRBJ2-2	ASSGGGELF
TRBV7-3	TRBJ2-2	ASSPPGTGELF
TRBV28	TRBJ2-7	ASSSLRYEQY
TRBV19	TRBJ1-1	ASSISGGEAF
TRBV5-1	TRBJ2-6	ASTPAGGANVLT
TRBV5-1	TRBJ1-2	ASSEQGARGYT
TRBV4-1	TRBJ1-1	ASSHHRDGGAEAF